This T cell receptor (beta chain) was identified during a study of blood T cells in healthy people across ages. Study results and caveats: Unknown CMV status may confound age-related changes in expanded clones.

A word on this clonotype: The antigen is undetermined.

Donors each provided roughly 10 milliliters of peripheral blood. Together with a sample-barcoded 5' primer, a J-beta primer mix was included in a second PCR lasting about 7 to 11 cycles. One entry per CDR3 protein results from TCRdb running MiXCR on the 5' RACE reads. The sample comprises 1.5 million to 2 million distinct CDR3 sequences, 28% of which are singletons, and around 7.7% rests with the top ten. Germline values: CDR1 SGHAT, CDR2 FQNNGV. Trimming removed 2 bases at V and 7 bases at J, with 30 bases between. CDR3 length equals 19 residues. This clonotype was sampled from a woman aged 25 to 45 in good health. The sample consisted of blood. This chain joins TRBV11-2 and TRBJ2-7; possibly TRBD2 for D (6 bases). The CDR3 nucleotides read TGTGCCAGCAGCTTACGGGGCAGCTCAAGGACTAACGGCTACAATGAGCAGTACTTC. Translation: CASSLRGSSRTNGYNEQYF. The full variable domain, its missing parts supplied by reference TRBV11-2 and TRBJ2-7, is EAGVAQSPRYKIIEKRQSVAFWCNPISGHATLYWYQQILGQGPKLLIQFQNNGVVDDSQLPKDRFSAERLKGVDSTLKIQPAKLEDSAVYLCASSLRGSSRTNGYNEQYFGPGTRLTVT.